A selection of T cell receptor beta chains follows, all from one sample in a study of T cell changes during pregnancy in multiple sclerosis. The method was immunoSEQ multiplex PCR; TCRdb's version includes in-frame clones alone and lacks a portion of them. In the table there are about 67,000 clones, approximately 89% of which are singletons. The input for sequencing was peripheral blood, taken in the second trimester of pregnancy. Receptors originate from a female donor with multiple sclerosis, enrolled in a pregnancy study. Both conserved end residues are part of each CDR3. The D gene is left open where the match is weak. Rows may omit the clone size; those that give it use once, few, many or a size class.

v_gene	j_gene	d_gene	abundance	CDR3aa	CDR3nt
TRBV19	TRBJ2-3	TRBD2	NA	CASSNSLAGVRDTQYF	TGTGCCAGTAGTAACTCACTAGCGGGAGTGCGAGATACGCAGTATTTT
TRBV6-1	TRBJ1-1	TRBD1	NA	CASSEAAGGGTEAFF	TGTGCCAGCAGTGAAGCAGCAGGGGGCGGGACTGAAGCTTTCTTT
TRBV7-9	TRBJ1-3	NA	NA	CASSQGTGNTIYF	TGTGCCAGCAGTCAGGGTACAGGAAACACCATATATTTT
TRBV5-8	TRBJ2-3	TRBD2	once	CASSPSGGSTDTQYF	TGTGCCAGCAGCCCTAGCGGGGGTAGCACAGATACGCAGTATTTT
TRBV4-1	TRBJ2-2	NA	NA	CASSQPGLTHGELFF	TGCGCCAGCAGCCAACCGGGACTCACACACGGGGAGCTGTTTTTT
TRBV6-1	TRBJ1-5	NA	NA	CASREDIYSNQPQHF	TGTGCCAGCCGTGAAGATATTTATAGCAATCAGCCCCAGCATTTT
TRBV18	TRBJ1-4	TRBD1	NA	CASSPYGQGEATNEKLFF	TGTGCCAGCTCACCATATGGACAGGGGGAGGCAACTAATGAAAAACTGTTTTTT
TRBV2	TRBJ1-1	TRBD1	once	CASKTGGRYTEAFF	TGTGCCAGCAAGACAGGGGGCCGCTACACTGAAGCTTTCTTT
TRBV27	TRBJ1-2	NA	NA	CASSSGGEALGYTF	TGTGCCAGCAGTTCGGGGGGTGAGGCGTTGGGCTACACCTTC
TRBV7-6	TRBJ1-2	TRBD1	once	CASSPAFTGGVTGYTF	TGTGCCAGCAGCCCAGCGTTTACAGGGGGAGTCACTGGCTACACCTTC
TRBV6-5	TRBJ2-3	TRBD2	once	CASNPSGGSTDTQYF	TGTGCCAGCAACCCTAGCGGGGGAAGCACAGATACGCAGTATTTT
TRBV4-2	TRBJ1-1	NA	once	CASSQELRQMTEAFF	TGTGCCAGCAGCCAAGAGCTCCGTCAGATGACTGAAGCTTTCTTT
TRBV6-1	TRBJ2-2	TRBD1	once	CASSEATGWDTGELFF	TGTGCCAGCAGTGAAGCGACAGGGTGGGACACCGGGGAGCTGTTTTTT
TRBV11-2	TRBJ1-1	NA	NA	CASSFSLDSEAFF	TGTGCCAGCAGCTTCTCATTGGACAGTGAAGCTTTCTTT
TRBV19	TRBJ2-7	TRBD2	NA	CASRRRASGGKYEQYF	TGTGCCAGTCGCCGGCGGGCTAGCGGGGGCAAATACGAGCAGTACTTC
TRBV6-4	TRBJ1-2	TRBD1	once	CASRDRGNYGYTF	TGTGCCAGCAGGGACAGGGGAAACTATGGCTACACCTTC
TRBV19	TRBJ2-7	NA	NA	CASSTRPWAAATYEQYF	TGTGCCAGTAGTACCCGACCCTGGGCAGCCGCAACCTACGAGCAGTACTTC
TRBV7-9	TRBJ2-1	TRBD1	NA	CASSLETGYNEQFF	TGTGCCAGCAGCTTGGAGACAGGGTACAATGAGCAGTTCTTC
TRBV4-3	TRBJ1-4	TRBD1	NA	CASSQVAATGDKTNEKLFF	TGCGCCAGCAGCCAAGTTGCCGCGACAGGGGATAAGACTAATGAAAAACTGTTTTTT
TRBV10-1	TRBJ2-1	TRBD1	NA	CASSELRGINEQFF	TGCGCCAGCAGTGAACTCAGGGGGATTAATGAGCAGTTCTTC
TRBV18	TRBJ1-5	TRBD1	NA	CASSPAQGAGPQHF	TGTGCCAGCTCACCCGCACAGGGGGCTGGGCCCCAGCATTTT
TRBV19	TRBJ1-5	TRBD1	NA	CASSPTGGNQPQHF	TGTGCCAGTAGCCCTACAGGGGGCAATCAGCCCCAGCATTTT
TRBV5-1	TRBJ2-2	NA	NA	CASSLGVLTGELFF	TGCGCCAGCAGCTTGGGAGTTCTTACCGGGGAGCTGTTTTTT
TRBV7-7	TRBJ2-5	NA	NA	CASSPGSAGVGETQYF	TGTGCCAGCAGCCCCGGCAGCGCAGGGGTAGGAGAGACCCAGTACTTC
TRBV27	TRBJ1-2	TRBD1	few	CASSKRQGIDYGYTF	TGTGCCAGCAGCAAAAGACAGGGTATCGACTATGGCTACACCTTC
TRBV2	TRBJ2-4	NA	NA	CASSDLPLRGYF	TGTGCCAGCAGTGATCTACCGCTCCGTGGGTACTTC
TRBV19	TRBJ1-5	TRBD1	NA	CASSIFTGQYSNQPQHF	TGTGCCAGTAGCATCTTTACGGGACAGTATAGCAATCAGCCCCAGCATTTT
TRBV18	TRBJ1-3	NA	once	CASSAAQAFSGNTIYF	TGTGCCAGCTCAGCTGCCCAGGCGTTCTCTGGAAACACCATATATTTT
TRBV5-1	TRBJ2-3	TRBD2	NA	CASSRTLLTSGNTDTQYF	TGCGCCAGCAGCAGGACTCTATTGACTAGCGGAAACACAGATACGCAGTATTTT
TRBV5-1	TRBJ2-5	NA	NA	CASTRGIQETQYF	TGCGCCAGCACCAGGGGAATCCAAGAGACCCAGTACTTC
TRBV30	TRBJ1-2	TRBD1	NA	CAWSEQGARYGYTF	TGTGCCTGGAGTGAACAGGGGGCAAGATATGGCTACACCTTC
TRBV5-4	TRBJ2-1	NA	NA	CASSGSRDLSYNEQFF	TGTGCCAGCAGCGGAAGCCGGGACTTATCCTACAATGAGCAGTTCTTC
TRBV7-8	TRBJ2-2	TRBD2	NA	CASSRWAGGDTGELFF	TGTGCCAGCAGCCGGTGGGCGGGGGGGGACACCGGGGAGCTGTTTTTT
TRBV27	TRBJ1-2	NA	NA	CASSFSGDWGGYTF	TGTGCCAGCAGTTTCTCAGGGGATTGGGGCGGCTACACCTTC
TRBV9	TRBJ2-2	TRBD2	NA	CASSMGTSGRRVTGELFF	TGTGCCAGCAGCATGGGGACTAGCGGGAGACGGGTCACCGGGGAGCTGTTTTTT
TRBV9	TRBJ2-7	TRBD1	NA	CASSEGTASYEQYF	TGTGCCAGCAGCGAGGGGACAGCATCCTACGAGCAGTACTTC
TRBV7-9	TRBJ2-1	TRBD2	NA	CASSLGGGLLYNEQFF	TGTGCCAGCAGCTTAGGTGGGGGACTACTCTACAATGAGCAGTTCTTC
TRBV6-4	TRBJ1-2	NA	NA	CASSDSGGGYTF	TGTGCCAGCAGTGACTCGGGGGGTGGCTACACCTTC
TRBV7-9	TRBJ2-2	TRBD2	NA	CASSPRTSGITGELFF	TGTGCCAGCAGCCCGCGGACTAGCGGAATCACCGGGGAGCTGTTTTTT